This entry describes one TCR beta chain. The data belong to a study of blood T cells in healthy people across ages. Then a second PCR, running about 6 to 12 cycles, was carried out with a sample-barcoded 5' primer and a J-beta primer mix. One entry per CDR3 protein, called by TCRdb with MiXCR from the 5' RACE reads. This table holds approximately 800,000 distinct CDR3 sequences, under 40% found once. This sequence was found in a man aged 18 to 29 in good health. The sequencing input was blood.

CDR3 sequence (DNA): TGTGCCAGCAGCTTGATCCTGCAGGAAGAAGCTTTCTTT. This codes for CASSLILQEEAFF. The chain joins TRBV5-6 to TRBJ1-1; D unresolved. Trimming removed 1 base at V and 8 bases at J, with 12 bases between. CDR3 length equals 13 residues. Germline assignment: CDR1 SGHDT and CDR2 YYEEEE.